This paragraph reports one T cell receptor beta chain. In germline, CDR1 is MNHEY, CDR2 SVGAGI. V gave up 5 bases and J gave up 5 bases, with 12 bases separating them. This CDR3 region has 14 residues. The PCR contained 60 Vbeta and 13 Jbeta primers. Libraries were prepared by immunoSEQ multiplex PCR; TCRdb keeps only in-frame clonotypes and omits some of them. Of 49,000 or so clones listed, roughly four fifths were seen once; the top ten hold over 2%. The data derive from a study of cytomegalovirus exposure and HLA in healthy donors. Sequenced material: PBMCs. This TCR was recovered from a boy younger than 18 in good health and CMV-seropositive. The chain uses TRBV6-5 and TRBJ2-2; TRBD1 is a possible D gene (5 bases). CDR3 region: CASSRPSGTGELFF. For the CDR3, the DNA is TGTGCCAGCAGTCGCCCCTCAGGGACCGGGGAGCTGTTTTTT.